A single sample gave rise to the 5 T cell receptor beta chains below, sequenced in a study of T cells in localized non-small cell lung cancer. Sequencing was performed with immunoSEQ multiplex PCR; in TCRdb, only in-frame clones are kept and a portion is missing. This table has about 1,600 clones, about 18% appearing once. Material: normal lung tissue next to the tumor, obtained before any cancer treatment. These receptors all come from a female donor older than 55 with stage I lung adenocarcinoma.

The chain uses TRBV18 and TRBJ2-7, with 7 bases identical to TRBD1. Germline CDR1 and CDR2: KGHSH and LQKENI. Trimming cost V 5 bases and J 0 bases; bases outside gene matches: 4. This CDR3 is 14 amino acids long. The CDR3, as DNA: TGTGCCAGCTCAAAGGGGGCCCTCTCCTACGAGCAGTACTTC. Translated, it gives CASSKGALSYEQYF.

The CDR3 bases are TGTGCCAGCAGGAGGGACAGGACCCTCATTAGCAATCAGCCCCAGCATTTT. It encodes CASRRDRTLISNQPQHF. The J gene is TRBJ1-5, the V gene TRBV6-8, with 8 bases matching TRBD1. In germline, CDR1 is MNHGY, CDR2 SAAAGT. There are 17 residues in the CDR3. The trim removed 6 bases at V and 0 bases at J, leaving 10 bases unmatched.

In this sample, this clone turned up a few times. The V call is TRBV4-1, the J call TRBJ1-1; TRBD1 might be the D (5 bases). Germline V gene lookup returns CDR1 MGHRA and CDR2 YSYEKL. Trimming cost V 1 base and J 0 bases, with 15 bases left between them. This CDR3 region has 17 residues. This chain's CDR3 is CASSQVGGSPMNTEAFF. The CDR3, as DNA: TGCGCCAGCAGCCAAGTGGGGGGTAGCCCCATGAACACTGAAGCTTTCTTT.

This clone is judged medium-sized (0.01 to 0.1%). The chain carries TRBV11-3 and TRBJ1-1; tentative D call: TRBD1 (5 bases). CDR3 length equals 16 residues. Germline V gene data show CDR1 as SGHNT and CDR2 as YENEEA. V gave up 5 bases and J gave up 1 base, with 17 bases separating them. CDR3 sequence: CASSQYGTTWNTEAFF. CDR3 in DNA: TGTGCCAGCAGCCAATATGGGACCACTTGGAACACTGAAGCTTTCTTT.

CDR3 loop: CASNRGNTEAFF. Here the CDR3 DNA reads TGTGCCAGTAACAGGGGGAACACTGAAGCTTTCTTT. The J gene is TRBJ1-1, the V gene TRBV19; 7 bases are a match to TRBD1. Per germline, CDR1 LNHDA and CDR2 SQIVND (reference sequence). V lost 7 bases, J lost 1 base, and 0 bases stayed unmatched. The length of the CDR3 is 12 residues.